The T cell receptor (beta chain) under discussion was sequenced for a study of Ad26.COV2.S vaccination and SARS-CoV-2 variants. TCRdb keeps only in-frame clones here, not all; method: immunoSEQ multiplex PCR. Among under 550,000 clones listed, around 90% were seen once. Trimming removed 1 base from V and 1 base from J; junction bases left unmatched: 8. The V gene's germline CDR1 is LGHNA and CDR2 YSLEER. CDR3 length: 18 amino acids. Treatment reported: roughly 18 received Ad26.COV2.S at low or high dose, single or two shots; roughly five received placebo; per-sample allocation not given. Specimen acquisition occurred on day 63 following the initial vaccine or placebo injection.

Sequences were derived from peripheral blood, sampled in a trial of Ad26.COV2.S vaccine versus placebo. The clonotype originates from a person between 18 and 60 years old who received the Ad26.COV2.S COVID-19 vaccine or a placebo. The J gene is TRBJ2-1, the V gene TRBV4-3, with 9 bases identical to TRBD2. The DNA of the CDR3 is TGCGCCAGCAGCCAAGTTGCGGGAGGGCCGATATCCTACAATGAGCAGTTCTTC. This gives the protein CASSQVAGGPISYNEQFF.